This T cell receptor beta chain was obtained from a study of T-cell reconstitution after alpha-beta-depleted transplantation in children. Study-wide points: The origin of alpha-beta T cells about two months after transplant was reportedly several hundred expanded graft clones. T-cell counts and diversity at one year post-transplant came mainly from newly produced T cells. TCRbeta diversity was high at day 60 in some patients (a result of surviving recipient T cells and thymic progenitors).

Library preparation (for TCRbeta) was performed with unique molecular identifiers. MiXCR, run by TCRdb on the PCR reads, gives a single entry per CDR3 protein. The sample holds around 240,000 distinct CDR3 sequences; 6.5% to 9% are singletons and the top ten take less than 8%. The CDR3 has 14 residues. Germline CDR1 and CDR2: ENHRY and SYGVKD. V dropped 4 bases and J dropped 1 base, with 10 bases sitting between them. This clonotype was seen ten or more times. Its antigen is not identified. This receptor was taken from a male patient aged 10-17 years who had a stem cell transplant for acute lymphoblastic leukemia, so the T cells may come from the graft donor. The rearrangement uses TRBV10-3 and TRBJ1-1; D is perhaps TRBD1 (5 bases). The specimen comprised PBMCs, mostly from graft donor cells, sampled 180 days after TCRalphabeta/CD19-depleted stem cell transplant. The CDR3 loop is CAISGGAKNTEAFF. DNA of the CDR3: TGTGCCATCAGTGGAGGGGCCAAGAACACTGAAGCTTTCTTT.